Below are 9 T cell receptor beta chains sequenced from a single sample in a study of lymphopenia after photon versus proton radiotherapy. Produced via immunoSEQ multiplex PCR; TCRdb's table is partial and in-frame only. Of 15,000 to 20,000 clones listed, 70% to 85% were seen once; the top ten hold less than 25%. Specimen: peripheral blood, collected from a patient treated with proton-based radiotherapy. All receptors derive from a man aged 70 or older with pancreatic cancer.

The genes are TRBV18 and TRBJ2-7, with D maybe TRBD2 (5 bases). Trimming pared 3 bases from V and 2 bases from J, leaving 11 bases between. CDR3 size: 14 residues. The V gene's germline CDR1 is KGHSH and CDR2 LQKENI. As DNA, the CDR3 is TGTGCCAGCTCACCGCCTAGCCCCGCCTACGAGCAGTACTTC. Translated: CASSPPSPAYEQYF.

This rearrangement joins TRBV23-1 to TRBJ1-4; D uncertain. TRBV23-1 is classed as an ORF, of uncertain function. The CDR3 is made up of 16 amino acids. With 4 bases removed from V and 5 bases from J, the gap between germline ends came to 17 bases. In nucleotides, the CDR3 is TGCGCCAGCAGTCCTCAAAGTCCCGGGTTCAATGAAAAACTGTTTTTT. This encodes CASSPQSPGFNEKLFF.

The rearrangement links TRBV6-5 to TRBJ1-4, with no clear D. CDR1 and CDR2 from the germline V gene are MNHEY and SVGAGI. The CDR3 is 16 residues long. Between the trimmed V and J ends, which lost 4 bases and 0 bases, there was a span of 12 bases. The CDR3 coding sequence is TGTGCCAGCAGTTTCCCCCGGGCCCCAACTAATGAAAAACTGTTTTTT. It is translated as CASSFPRAPTNEKLFF.

This chain uses TRBV4-1 with TRBJ2-5; perhaps TRBD2 as D (7 bases). Germline V gene data show CDR1 as MGHRA and CDR2 as YSYEKL. With 5 bases removed from V and 1 base from J, the gap between germline ends came to 17 bases. The CDR3 has 16 amino acids. The CDR3 bases are TGCGCCAGCAGCAAAAGGGGGGGGCAGTCCCAAGAGACCCAGTACTTC. Its protein product is CASSKRGGQSQETQYF.

The chain has TRBV11-3 and TRBJ2-1, with a possible D match to TRBD2 (5 bases). Trimming removed 3 bases at V and 8 bases at J, with 8 bases between. The germline gives CDR1 SGHNT, CDR2 YENEEA. This CDR3 comprises 12 residues. CDR3 bases: TGTGCCAGCAGCTTGGAGGACGATGAGCAGTTCTTC. Translating gives CASSLEDDEQFF.

This chain connects TRBV29-1 to TRBJ1-1; 8 bases are shared with TRBD1. CDR1 SQVTM and CDR2 ANQGSEA come from the germline V gene. J was trimmed by 3 bases and V by 6 bases; bases with no gene match: 9. The CDR3 has 14 residues. Here the CDR3 DNA reads TGCAGCGTCGCCACAGGGGGAGGTGACACTGAAGCTTTCTTT. It codes for CSVATGGGDTEAFF.

The chain carries TRBV25-1 and TRBJ1-3; no definite D call. Trimming pared 4 bases from V and 2 bases from J, leaving 6 bases between. The CDR3 length is 13 residues. Germline CDR1 and CDR2: MGHDK and SYGVNS. CDR3 amino acids: CASSAGAGNTIYF. CDR3 nucleotide sequence: TGTGCCAGCAGTGCTGGGGCTGGAAACACCATATATTTT.

This chain connects TRBV7-2 to TRBJ2-7, with TRBD2 as a possible D gene (6 bases). V gave up 1 base and J gave up 0 bases, with 10 bases separating them. Germline V lookup: CDR1 SGHTA, CDR2 FQGNSA. The CDR3 length is 15 residues. Written as DNA, the CDR3 is TGTGCCAGCAGCTTAGTTAGCGGTAGCTCCTACGAGCAGTACTTC. Translating gives CASSLVSGSSYEQYF.

The chain links TRBV6-1 to TRBJ1-2, with D uncertain. Trimming removed 4 bases at V and 12 bases at J, with 12 bases between. The germline V gene encodes CDR1 MNHNS and CDR2 SASEGT. The CDR3 is 11 residues long. CDR3 DNA sequence: TGTGCCAGCAGTGTTCACTTAGAGCACACCTTC. It specifies CASSVHLEHTF.